This T cell receptor (beta chain) was recorded in a study of T-cell reconstitution after alpha-beta-depleted transplantation in children. The TCRbeta library incorporated unique molecular identifiers. TCRdb independently ran MiXCR on the PCR reads; one entry per CDR3 protein. This sample has about 400,000 distinct CDR3 sequences, with about a fifth found just once. Sequencing used PBMCs from the stem cell graft donor, obtained from the stem cell graft. The sequence derives from a human donor who donated a stem cell graft to a child with acute myeloid leukemia.

The CDR3 loop is CASKPPPGTGYREQYF. In nucleotides, the CDR3 is TGTGCCAGCAAACCCCCCCCCGGGACAGGGTATCGCGAGCAGTACTTC. The gene calls are TRBV12-3 or TRBV12-4 and TRBJ2-7; TRBD1 matches at 9 bases. After removal of 7 bases from V and 6 bases from J, the junction contained 16 bases not matched to a gene. This CDR3 is built from 16 residues.